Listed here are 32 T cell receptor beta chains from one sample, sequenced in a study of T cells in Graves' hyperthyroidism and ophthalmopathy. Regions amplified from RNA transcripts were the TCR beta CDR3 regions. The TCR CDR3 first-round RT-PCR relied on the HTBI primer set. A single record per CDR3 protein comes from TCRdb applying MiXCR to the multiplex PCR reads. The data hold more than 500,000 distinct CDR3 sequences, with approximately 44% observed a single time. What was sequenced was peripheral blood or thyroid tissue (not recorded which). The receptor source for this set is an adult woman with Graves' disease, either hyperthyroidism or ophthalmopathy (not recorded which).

CDR3 DNA sequence: TGTGCCAGCATCCCAGGGGGCGACTGGGGTGGCTACACCTTC. Protein sequence: CASIPGGDWGGYTF. The chain joins TRBV7-2 to TRBJ1-2, with 8 bases aligning to TRBD1. The germline V gene has CDR1 SGHTA and CDR2 FQGNSA. The junction had 11 bases not matched to a gene; V was cut back by 7 bases and J by 7 bases. The CDR3 runs to 14 residues.

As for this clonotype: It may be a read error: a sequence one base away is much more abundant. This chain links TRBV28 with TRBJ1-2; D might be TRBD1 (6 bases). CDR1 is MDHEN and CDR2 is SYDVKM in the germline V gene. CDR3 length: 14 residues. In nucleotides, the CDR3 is TGTGCCGGCAGTTTAGGCGGGACAATCTATGGCTACACCTTC. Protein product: CAGSLGGTIYGYTF.

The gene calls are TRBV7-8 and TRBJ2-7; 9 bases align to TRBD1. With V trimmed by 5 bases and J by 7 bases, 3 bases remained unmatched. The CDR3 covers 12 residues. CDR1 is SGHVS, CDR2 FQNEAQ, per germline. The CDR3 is CASSRTGVEQYF. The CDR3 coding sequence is TGTGCCAGCAGCCGGACAGGGGTGGAGCAGTACTTC.

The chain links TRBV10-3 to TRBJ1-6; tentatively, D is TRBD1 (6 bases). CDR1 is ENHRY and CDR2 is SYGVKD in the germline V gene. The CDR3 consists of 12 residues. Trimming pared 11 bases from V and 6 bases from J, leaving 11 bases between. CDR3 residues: CAAGTRNSPLHF. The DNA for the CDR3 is TGTGCCGCGGGGACACGTAATTCACCCCTCCACTTT.

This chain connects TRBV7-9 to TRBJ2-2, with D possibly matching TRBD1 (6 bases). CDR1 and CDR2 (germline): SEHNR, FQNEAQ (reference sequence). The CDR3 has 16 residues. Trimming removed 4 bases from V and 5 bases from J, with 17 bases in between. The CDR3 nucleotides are TGTGCCAGCAGCTCACCGGTGGGCCAGGGGACCGGGGAGCTGTTTTTT. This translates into CASSSPVGQGTGELFF.

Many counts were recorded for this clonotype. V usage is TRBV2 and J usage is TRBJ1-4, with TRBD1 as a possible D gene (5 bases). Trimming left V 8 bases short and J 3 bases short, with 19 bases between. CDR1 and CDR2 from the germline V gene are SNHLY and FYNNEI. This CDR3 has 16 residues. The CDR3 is CASSESRVLPNEKLFF. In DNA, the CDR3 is TGTGCCAGCTCGGAAAGCAGGGTTTTGCCTAATGAAAAACTGTTTTTT.

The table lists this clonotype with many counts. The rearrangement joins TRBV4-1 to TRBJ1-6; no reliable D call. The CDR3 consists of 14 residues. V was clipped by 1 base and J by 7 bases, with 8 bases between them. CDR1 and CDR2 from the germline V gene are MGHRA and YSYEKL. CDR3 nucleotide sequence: TGCGCCAGCAGCCAAGGGCTCCTAAATTCACCCCTCCACTTT. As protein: CASSQGLLNSPLHF.

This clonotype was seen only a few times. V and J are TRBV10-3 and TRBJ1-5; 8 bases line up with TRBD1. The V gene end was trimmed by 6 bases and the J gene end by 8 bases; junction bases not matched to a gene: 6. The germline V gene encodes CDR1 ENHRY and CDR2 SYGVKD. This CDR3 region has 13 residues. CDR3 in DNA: TGTGCCATCAGGTCAGGGGGCGCAGAGCCCCAGCATTTT. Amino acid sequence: CAIRSGGAEPQHF.

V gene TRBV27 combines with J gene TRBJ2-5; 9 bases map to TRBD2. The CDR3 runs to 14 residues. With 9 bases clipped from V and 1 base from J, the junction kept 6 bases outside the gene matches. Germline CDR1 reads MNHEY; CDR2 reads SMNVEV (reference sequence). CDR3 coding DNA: TGTGCCAGTAGAGCGGGGGGAGCCCAAGAGACCCAGTACTTC. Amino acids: CASRAGGAQETQYF.

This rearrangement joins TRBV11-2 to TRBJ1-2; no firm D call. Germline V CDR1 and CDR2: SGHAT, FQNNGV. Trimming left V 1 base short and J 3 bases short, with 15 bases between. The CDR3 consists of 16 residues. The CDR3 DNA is TGTGCCAGCAGCTTAGGGCAGGATCTAGGATACTATGGCTACACCTTC. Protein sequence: CASSLGQDLGYYGYTF.

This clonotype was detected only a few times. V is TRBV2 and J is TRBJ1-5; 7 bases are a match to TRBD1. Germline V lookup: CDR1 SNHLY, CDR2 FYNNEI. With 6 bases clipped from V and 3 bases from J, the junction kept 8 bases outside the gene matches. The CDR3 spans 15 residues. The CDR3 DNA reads TGTGCCAGCAGGGAAACAGGGGCGAACAATCAGCCCCAGCATTTT. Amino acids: CASRETGANNQPQHF. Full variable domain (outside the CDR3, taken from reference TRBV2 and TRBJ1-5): EPEVTQTPSHQVTQMGQEVILRCVPISNHLYFYWYRQILGQKVEFLVSFYNNEISEKSEIFDDQFSVERPDGSNFTLKIRSTKLEDSAMYFCASRETGANNQPQHFGDGTRLSIL.

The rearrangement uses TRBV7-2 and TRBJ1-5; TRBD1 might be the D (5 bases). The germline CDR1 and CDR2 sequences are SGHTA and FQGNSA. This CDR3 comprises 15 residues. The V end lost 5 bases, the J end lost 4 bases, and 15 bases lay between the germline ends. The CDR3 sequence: CASSPTLAGNQPQHF. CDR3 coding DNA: TGTGCCAGCAGCCCCACCCTAGCAGGGAATCAGCCCCAGCATTTT.

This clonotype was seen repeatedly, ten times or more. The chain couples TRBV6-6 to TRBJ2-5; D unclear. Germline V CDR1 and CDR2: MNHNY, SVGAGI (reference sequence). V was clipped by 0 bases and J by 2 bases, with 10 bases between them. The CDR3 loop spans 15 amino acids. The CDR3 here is CASSYSFWQQETQYF. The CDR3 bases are TGTGCCAGCAGTTACTCATTCTGGCAGCAAGAGACCCAGTACTTC.

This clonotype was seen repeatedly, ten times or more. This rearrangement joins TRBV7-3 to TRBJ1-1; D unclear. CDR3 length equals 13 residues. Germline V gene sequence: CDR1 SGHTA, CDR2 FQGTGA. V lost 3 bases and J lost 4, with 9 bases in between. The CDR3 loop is CASSLGKGTEAFF. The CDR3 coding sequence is TGTGCCAGCAGCTTGGGTAAGGGCACTGAAGCTTTCTTT.

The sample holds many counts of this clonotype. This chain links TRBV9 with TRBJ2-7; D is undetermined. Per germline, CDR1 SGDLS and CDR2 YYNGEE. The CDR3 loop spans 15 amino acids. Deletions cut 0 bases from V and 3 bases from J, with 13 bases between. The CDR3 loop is CASSVGVVSIYEQYF. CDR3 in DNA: TGTGCCAGCAGCGTAGGTGTAGTATCGATCTACGAGCAGTACTTC.

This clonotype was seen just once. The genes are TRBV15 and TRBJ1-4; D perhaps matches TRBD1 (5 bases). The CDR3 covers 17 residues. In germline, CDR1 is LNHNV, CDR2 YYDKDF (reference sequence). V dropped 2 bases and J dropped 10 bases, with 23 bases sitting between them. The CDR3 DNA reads TGTGCCACCAGCAGACCATCCTGGGACCCCGCCTATGGAAAACTGTTTTTT. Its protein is CATSRPSWDPAYGKLFF.

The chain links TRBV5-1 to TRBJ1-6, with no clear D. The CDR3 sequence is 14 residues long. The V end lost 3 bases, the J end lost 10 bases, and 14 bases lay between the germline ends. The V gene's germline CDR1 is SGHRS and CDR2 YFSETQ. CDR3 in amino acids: CASSWESVGSPLHF. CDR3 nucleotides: TGCGCCAGCAGCTGGGAGAGCGTTGGCTCACCCCTCCACTTT.

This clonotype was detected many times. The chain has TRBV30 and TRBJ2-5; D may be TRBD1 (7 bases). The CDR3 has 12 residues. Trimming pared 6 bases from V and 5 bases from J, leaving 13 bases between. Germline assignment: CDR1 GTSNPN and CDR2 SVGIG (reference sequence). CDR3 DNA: TGTGCCTGCAACCAGGGGGGTGAGACCCAGTACTTC. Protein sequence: CACNQGGETQYF.

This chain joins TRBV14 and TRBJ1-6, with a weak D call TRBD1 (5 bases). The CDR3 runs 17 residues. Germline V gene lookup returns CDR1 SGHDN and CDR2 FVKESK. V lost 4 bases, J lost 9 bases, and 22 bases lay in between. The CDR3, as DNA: TGTGCCAGCAGCCCTCTTGGACAACCGGTAGGGGTTTCACCCCTCCACTTT. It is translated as CASSPLGQPVGVSPLHF.

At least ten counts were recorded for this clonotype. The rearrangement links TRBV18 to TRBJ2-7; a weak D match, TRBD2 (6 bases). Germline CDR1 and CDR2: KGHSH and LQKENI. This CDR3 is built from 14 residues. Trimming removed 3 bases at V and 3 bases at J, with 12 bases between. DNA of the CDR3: TGTGCCAGCTCACCTCCTACTAGCCGCTACGAGCAGTACTTC. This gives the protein CASSPPTSRYEQYF. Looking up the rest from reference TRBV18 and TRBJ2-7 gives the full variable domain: NAGVMQNPRHLVRRRGQEARLRCSPMKGHSHVYWYRQLPEEGLKFMVYLQKENIIDESGMPKERFSAEFPKEGPSILRIQQVVRGDSAAYFCASSPPTSRYEQYFGPGTRLTVT.

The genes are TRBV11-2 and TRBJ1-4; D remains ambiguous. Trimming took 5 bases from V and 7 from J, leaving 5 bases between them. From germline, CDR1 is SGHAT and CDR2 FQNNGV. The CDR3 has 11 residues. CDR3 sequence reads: CASSTFEKLFF. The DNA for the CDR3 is TGTGCCAGCAGCACTTTTGAAAAACTGTTTTTT. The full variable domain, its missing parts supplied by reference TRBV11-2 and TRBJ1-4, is EAGVAQSPRYKIIEKRQSVAFWCNPISGHATLYWYQQILGQGPKLLIQFQNNGVVDDSQLPKDRFSAERLKGVDSTLKIQPAKLEDSAVYLCASSTFEKLFFGSGTQLSVL.

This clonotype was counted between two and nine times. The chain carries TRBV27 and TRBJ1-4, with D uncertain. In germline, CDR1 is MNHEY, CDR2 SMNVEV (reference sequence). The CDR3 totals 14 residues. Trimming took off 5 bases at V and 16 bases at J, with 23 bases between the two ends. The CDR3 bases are TGTGCCAGCAGTGGCCTTCGTGATCTCAATGAGCAGTTTTTT. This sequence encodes CASSGLRDLNEQFF.

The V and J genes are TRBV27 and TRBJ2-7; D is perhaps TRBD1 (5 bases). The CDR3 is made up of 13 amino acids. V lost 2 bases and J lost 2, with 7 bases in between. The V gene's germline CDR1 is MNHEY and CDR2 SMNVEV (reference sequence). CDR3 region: CASSLRQPYEQYF. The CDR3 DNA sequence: TGTGCCAGCAGTTTACGACAGCCCTACGAGCAGTACTTC.

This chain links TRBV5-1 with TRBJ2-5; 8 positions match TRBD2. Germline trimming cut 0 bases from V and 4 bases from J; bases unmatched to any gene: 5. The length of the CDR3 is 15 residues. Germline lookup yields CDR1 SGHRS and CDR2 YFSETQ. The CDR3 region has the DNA TGCGCCAGCAGCTTGGAAGTACGGGGGGGAGAGACCCAGTACTTC. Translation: CASSLEVRGGETQYF.

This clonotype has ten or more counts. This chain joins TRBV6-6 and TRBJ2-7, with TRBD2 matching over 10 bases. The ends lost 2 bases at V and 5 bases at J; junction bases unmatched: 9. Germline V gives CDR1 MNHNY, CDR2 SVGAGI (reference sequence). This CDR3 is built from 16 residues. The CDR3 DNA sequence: TGTGCCAGCAGTTACAGGCTAGCGGGAGCCAGCCACGAGCAGTACTTC. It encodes CASSYRLAGASHEQYF.

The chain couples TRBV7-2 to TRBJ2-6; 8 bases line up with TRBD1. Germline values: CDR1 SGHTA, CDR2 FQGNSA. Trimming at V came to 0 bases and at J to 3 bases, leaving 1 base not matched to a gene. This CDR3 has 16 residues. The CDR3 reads CASSLAGQGGANVLTF. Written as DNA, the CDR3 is TGTGCCAGCAGCTTAGCTGGACAGGGTGGGGCCAACGTCCTGACTTTC.

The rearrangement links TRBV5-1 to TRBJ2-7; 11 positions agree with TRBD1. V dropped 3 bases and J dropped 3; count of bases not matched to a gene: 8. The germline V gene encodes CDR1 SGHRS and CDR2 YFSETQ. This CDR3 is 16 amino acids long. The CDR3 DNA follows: TGCGCCAGCAGCTCGAGGACAGGGGGCTATGGCTACGAGCAGTACTTC. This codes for CASSSRTGGYGYEQYF.

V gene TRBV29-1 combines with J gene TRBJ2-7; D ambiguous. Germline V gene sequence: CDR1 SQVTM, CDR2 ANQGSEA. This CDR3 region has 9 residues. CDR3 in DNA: TGCAATGGCCCCGCCGAGCAGTACTTC. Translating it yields CNGPAEQYF.

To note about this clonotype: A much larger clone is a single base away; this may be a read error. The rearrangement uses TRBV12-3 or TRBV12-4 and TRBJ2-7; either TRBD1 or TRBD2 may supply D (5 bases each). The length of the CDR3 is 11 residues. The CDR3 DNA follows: TGTGTCAGCAGTTTTGGGGACCTCAGGTACTTC. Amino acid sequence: CVSSFGDLRYF.

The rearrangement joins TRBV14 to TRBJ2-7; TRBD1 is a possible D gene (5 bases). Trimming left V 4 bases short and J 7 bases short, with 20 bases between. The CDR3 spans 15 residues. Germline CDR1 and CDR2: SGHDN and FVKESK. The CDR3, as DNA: TGTGCCAGCAGCCCAGGGTCCCGACAGTACAATGAGCAGTACTTC. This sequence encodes CASSPGSRQYNEQYF.

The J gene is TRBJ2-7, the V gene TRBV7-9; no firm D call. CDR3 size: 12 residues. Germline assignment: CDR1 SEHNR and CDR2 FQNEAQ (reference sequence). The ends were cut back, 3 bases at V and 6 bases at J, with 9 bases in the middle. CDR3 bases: TGTGCCAGCAGCTTCGGACCGGGCGAGCAGTACTTC. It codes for CASSFGPGEQYF.

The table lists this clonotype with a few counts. The CDR3 here is CASSITIYF. CDR3 bases: TGTGCCAGCAGCATTACCATATATTTT. V gene TRBV7-9 combines with J gene TRBJ1-3; D uncertain. Germline CDR1 is SEHNR and CDR2 is FQNEAQ (reference sequence). CDR3 length: 9 amino acids. V dropped 5 bases and J dropped 10 bases, with 3 bases sitting between them.